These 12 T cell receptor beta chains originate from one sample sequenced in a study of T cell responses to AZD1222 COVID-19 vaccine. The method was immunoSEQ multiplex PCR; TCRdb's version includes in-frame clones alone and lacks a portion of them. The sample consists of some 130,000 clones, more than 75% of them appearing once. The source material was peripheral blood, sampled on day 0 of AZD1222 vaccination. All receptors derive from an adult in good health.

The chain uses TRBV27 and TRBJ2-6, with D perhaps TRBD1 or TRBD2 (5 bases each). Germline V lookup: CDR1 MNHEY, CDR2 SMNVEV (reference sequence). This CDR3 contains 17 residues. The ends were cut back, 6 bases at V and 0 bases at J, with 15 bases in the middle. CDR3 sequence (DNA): TGTGCCAGCAGAGTTAGAGGGGTGGACTCTGGGGCCAACGTCCTGACTTTC. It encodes CASRVRGVDSGANVLTF.

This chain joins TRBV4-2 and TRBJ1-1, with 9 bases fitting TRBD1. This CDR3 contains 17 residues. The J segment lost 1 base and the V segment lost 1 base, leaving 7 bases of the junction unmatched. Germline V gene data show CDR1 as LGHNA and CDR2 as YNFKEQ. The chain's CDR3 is CASSQVGQGGGNTEAFF. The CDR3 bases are TGTGCCAGCAGCCAAGTGGGACAGGGAGGCGGGAACACTGAAGCTTTCTTT.

This CDR3 reads CSVAYRVLDTEAFF. CDR3 bases: TGCAGCGTGGCCTACAGGGTTTTAGACACTGAAGCTTTCTTT. V gene TRBV29-1 combines with J gene TRBJ1-1; tentative D call: TRBD1 (6 bases). Germline V gene sequence: CDR1 SQVTM, CDR2 ANQGSEA. Trimming removed 6 bases at V and 3 bases at J, with 17 bases between. The CDR3 consists of 14 residues. Variable domain in full (rest from reference TRBV29-1 and TRBJ1-1): SAVISQKPSRDICQRGTSLTIQCQVDSQVTMMFWYRQQPGQSLTLIATANQGSEATYESGFVIDKFPISRPNLTFSTLTVSNMSPEDSSIYLCSVAYRVLDTEAFFGQGTRLTVV.

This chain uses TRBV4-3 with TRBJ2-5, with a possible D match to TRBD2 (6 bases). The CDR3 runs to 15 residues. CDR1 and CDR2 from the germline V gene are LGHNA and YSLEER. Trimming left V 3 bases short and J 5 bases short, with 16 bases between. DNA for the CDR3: TGCGCCAGCAGCCATTCGTGGGGGGATACGGAGACCCAGTACTTC. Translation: CASSHSWGDTETQYF.

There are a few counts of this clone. CDR3 amino acids: CASSKDRGYTGELFF. The CDR3 region has the DNA TGTGCCAGTAGTAAAGACAGGGGGTACACCGGGGAGCTGTTTTTT. The genes are TRBV19 and TRBJ2-2; 9 positions match TRBD1. Germline V gene data show CDR1 as LNHDA and CDR2 as SQIVND (reference sequence). V dropped 4 bases and J dropped 3; count of bases not matched to a gene: 3. CDR3 length: 15 residues.

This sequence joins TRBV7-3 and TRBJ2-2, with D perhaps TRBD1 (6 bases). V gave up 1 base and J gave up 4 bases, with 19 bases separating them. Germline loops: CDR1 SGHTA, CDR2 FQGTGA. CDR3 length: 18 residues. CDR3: CASSLNPFQGRGTGELFF. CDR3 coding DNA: TGTGCCAGCAGCTTAAATCCCTTTCAGGGGCGAGGCACCGGGGAGCTGTTTTTT.

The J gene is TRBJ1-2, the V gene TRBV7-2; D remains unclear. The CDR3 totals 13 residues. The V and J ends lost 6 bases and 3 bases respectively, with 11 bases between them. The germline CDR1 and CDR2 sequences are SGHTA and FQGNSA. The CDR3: CASSPEAHYGYTF. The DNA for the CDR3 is TGTGCCAGCAGTCCCGAAGCTCACTATGGCTACACCTTC. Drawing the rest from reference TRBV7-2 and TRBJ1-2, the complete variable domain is GAGVSQSPSNKVTEKGKDVELRCDPISGHTALYWYRQSLGQGLEFLIYFQGNSAPDKSGLPSDRFSAERTGGSVSTLTIQRTQQEDSAVYLCASSPEAHYGYTFGSGTRLTVV.

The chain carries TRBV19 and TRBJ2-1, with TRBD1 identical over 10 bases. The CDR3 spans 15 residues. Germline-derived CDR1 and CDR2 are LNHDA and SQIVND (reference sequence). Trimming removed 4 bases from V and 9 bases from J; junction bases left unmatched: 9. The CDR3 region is CASSRGQGSLSEQFF. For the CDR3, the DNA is TGTGCCAGTAGTAGGGGACAGGGGTCCTTGAGTGAGCAGTTCTTC.

The chain's CDR3 is CASSQNIREKLFF. CDR3 sequence (DNA): TGTGCCAGCAGCCAAAATATAAGGGAAAAACTGTTTTTT. The chain employs TRBV14 and TRBJ1-4, with D unresolved. V lost 2 bases and J lost 8, with 9 bases in between. Germline CDR1 and CDR2: SGHDN and FVKESK. This CDR3 spans 13 amino acids.

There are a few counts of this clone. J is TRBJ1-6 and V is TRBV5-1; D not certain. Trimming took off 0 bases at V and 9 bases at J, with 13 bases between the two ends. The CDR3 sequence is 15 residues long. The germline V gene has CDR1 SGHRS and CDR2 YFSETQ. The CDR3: CASSLVGDSGSPLHF. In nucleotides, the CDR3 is TGCGCCAGCAGCTTGGTTGGAGATTCGGGTTCACCCCTCCACTTT.

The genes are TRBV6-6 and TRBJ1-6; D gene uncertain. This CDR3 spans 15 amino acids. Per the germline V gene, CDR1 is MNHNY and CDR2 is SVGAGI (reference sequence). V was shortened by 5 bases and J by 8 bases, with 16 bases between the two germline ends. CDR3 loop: CASSRGVLMDSPLHF. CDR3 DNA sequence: TGTGCCAGCAGTCGCGGTGTACTGATGGATTCACCCCTCCACTTT.

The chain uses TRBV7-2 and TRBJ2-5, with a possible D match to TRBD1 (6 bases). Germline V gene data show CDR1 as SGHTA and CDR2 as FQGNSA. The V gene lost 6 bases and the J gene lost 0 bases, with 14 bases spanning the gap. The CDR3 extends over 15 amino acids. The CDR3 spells CASSPGQKYQETQYF. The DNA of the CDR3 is TGTGCCAGCAGTCCCGGACAGAAGTACCAAGAGACCCAGTACTTC.